This note documents a single T cell receptor (beta chain) sequence. At one of its ends the junction is not consistent with the germline gene, which may arise from a read error. This entry comes from a study of untreated major depressive disorder. Assay: immunoSEQ multiplex PCR; the TCRdb copy retains only in-frame clones and omits some. The repertoire has 20,000 or so clones, about 84% of them found once; the top ten carry less than 1%. Roughly 27 ml of blood was drawn into EDTA tubes. Enrichment usually gave 85% to 95% pure CD4+ T cells. The sequenced sample was CD4+ T cells from PBMCs. The sequence derives from a woman aged 25 to 39 in good health.

Here the CDR3 DNA reads TGTGCCAGCAGCAAAGATATTTTGGCAACTAATGAAAAACTGTTTTTT. It translates to CASSKDILATNEKLFF. This sequence joins TRBV4-2 and TRBJ1-4, with D uncertain. The CDR3 is 16 residues long. Germline-derived CDR1 and CDR2 are LGHNA and YNFKEQ.